This T cell receptor beta chain was recovered during a study of PD-1 blockade in classical Hodgkin lymphoma. Assay used: immunoSEQ multiplex PCR; TCRdb lists only in-frame clones, some missing. The sample has about 43,000 clones; approximately 72% are singletons. This clone qualifies as medium-sized. V trimming: 0 bases; J trimming: 6 bases; junction bases outside the gene matches: 8. This CDR3 has 15 amino acids. Germline assignment: CDR1 LGHNA and CDR2 YSLEER. The patients all showed relapse after autologous stem cell transplantation, while their brentuximab vedotin exposure varied. This TCR was sampled from a human donor with classical Hodgkin lymphoma. This chain uses TRBV4-3 with TRBJ2-7; 7 positions match TRBD2. Sample: peripheral blood mononuclear cells (PBMCs), taken before the second cycle of nivolumab. CDR3 DNA sequence: TGCGCCAGCAGCCAAGATCAGGAGCGGGACCTCGAGCAGTACTTC. This gives the protein CASSQDQERDLEQYF.